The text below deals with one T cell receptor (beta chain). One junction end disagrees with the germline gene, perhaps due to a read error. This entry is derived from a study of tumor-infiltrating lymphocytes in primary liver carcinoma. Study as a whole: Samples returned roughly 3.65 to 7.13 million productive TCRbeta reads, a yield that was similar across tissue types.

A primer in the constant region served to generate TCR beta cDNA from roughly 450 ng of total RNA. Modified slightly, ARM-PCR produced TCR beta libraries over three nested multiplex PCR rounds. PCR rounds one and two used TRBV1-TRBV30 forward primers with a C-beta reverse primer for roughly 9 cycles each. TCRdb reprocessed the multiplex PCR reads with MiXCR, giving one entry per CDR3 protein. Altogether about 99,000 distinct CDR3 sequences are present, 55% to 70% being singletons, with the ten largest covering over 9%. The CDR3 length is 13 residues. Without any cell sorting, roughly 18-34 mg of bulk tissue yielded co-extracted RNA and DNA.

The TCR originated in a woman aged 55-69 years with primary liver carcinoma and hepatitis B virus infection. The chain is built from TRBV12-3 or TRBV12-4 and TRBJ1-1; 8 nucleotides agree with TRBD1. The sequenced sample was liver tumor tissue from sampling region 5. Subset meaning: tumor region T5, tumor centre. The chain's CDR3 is CASSPRTGIEALF. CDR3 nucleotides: TGTGCCAGCAGTCCCCGGACAGGGATTGAAGCTCTCTTT.